Listed here are 18 T cell receptor beta chains from one sample, sequenced in a study of identical twins. TCRdb fed the 5' RACE reads into MiXCR, producing one record per CDR3 protein. The table has 420,000 or so distinct CDR3 sequences, about 18% seen once. Source material: naive T cells sorted from blood. These receptors originate from a middle-aged man in good health.

This sequence joins TRBV12-3 or TRBV12-4 and TRBJ1-1; a possible D gene is TRBD1 (5 bases). Trimming cost V 6 bases and J 1 base, with 15 bases left between them. CDR3 length: 15 amino acids. CDR3 amino acids: CASRRLGTANTEAFF. CDR3 nucleotides: TGTGCCAGCAGACGTTTAGGGACGGCGAACACTGAAGCTTTCTTT.

This clonotype was seen many times. V and J are TRBV11-1 and TRBJ2-3, with D possibly matching TRBD2 (5 bases). Trimming took off 7 bases at V and 2 bases at J, with 13 bases between the two ends. The CDR3 sequence is 14 residues long. Per the germline V gene, CDR1 is SGHAT and CDR2 is FQDESV (reference sequence). The CDR3 nucleotides are TGTGCCAGCACGATCGGGGTGAACACAGATACGCAGTATTTT. It encodes CASTIGVNTDTQYF.

The chain links TRBV4-3 to TRBJ2-1, with TRBD1 matching 7 bases. Germline lookup yields CDR1 LGHNA and CDR2 YSLEER. The CDR3 runs to 15 residues. V was clipped by 1 base and J by 3 bases; unmatched bases: 3. The CDR3, as DNA: TGCGCCAGCAGCCAAGGGACAGGCAACTACAATGAGCAGTTCTTC. This sequence encodes CASSQGTGNYNEQFF.

The chain joins TRBV3-1 to TRBJ2-1; 9 bases line up with TRBD1. The CDR3 loop spans 17 amino acids. Trimming at V came to 0 bases and at J to 2 bases, leaving 5 bases not matched to a gene. Germline loops: CDR1 LGHDT, CDR2 YNNKEL (reference sequence). CDR3 protein: CASSQDIGDRAYNEQFF. For the CDR3, the DNA is TGTGCCAGCAGCCAAGATATTGGGGACAGGGCCTACAATGAGCAGTTCTTC.

This clonotype was counted at least ten times. The genes are TRBV12-3 or TRBV12-4 and TRBJ1-2; D perhaps matches TRBD1 (6 bases). V lost 4 bases, J lost 7 bases, and 10 bases lay in between. This CDR3 region has 12 residues. CDR3 DNA sequence: TGTGCCAGCAGTTACAGGGAGTTTGGCTACACCTTC. It encodes CASSYREFGYTF.

This clonotype was counted ten times or more. The chain combines TRBV28 with TRBJ1-5, with 8 positions matching TRBD1. CDR3 size: 14 residues. V shed 6 bases and J 7 bases; nucleotides not matched to a gene: 8. Per germline, CDR1 MDHEN and CDR2 SYDVKM. Here the CDR3 DNA reads TGTGCCAGCAGGTTGACAGGGGTTAGCCAGCCCCAGCATTTT. Amino acid sequence: CASRLTGVSQPQHF.

The chain uses TRBV9 and TRBJ2-7, with 7 positions matching TRBD1. V was clipped by 2 bases and J by 0 bases; unmatched bases: 5. This CDR3 has 15 residues. Germline CDR1 is SGDLS and CDR2 is YYNGEE. CDR3 sequence (DNA): TGTGCCAGCAGCGTGGGACAGACCTCCTCCTACGAGCAGTACTTC. Protein product: CASSVGQTSSYEQYF.

This clonotype was counted between two and nine times. The chain is built from TRBV9 and TRBJ2-1; 8 nucleotides line up with TRBD2. With V trimmed by 4 bases and J by 4 bases, 7 bases remained unmatched. Germline V gene lookup returns CDR1 SGDLS and CDR2 YYNGEE. The CDR3 has 15 residues. This CDR3 is CASSPRREEYNEQFF. The CDR3 coding sequence is TGTGCCAGCAGCCCTCGGCGGGAGGAGTACAATGAGCAGTTCTTC.

This clonotype was observed a few times. The chain joins TRBV28 to TRBJ1-4, with D possibly being TRBD1 (6 bases). The CDR3 covers 17 residues. Germline V lookup: CDR1 MDHEN, CDR2 SYDVKM. V lost 3 bases and J lost 0, with 14 bases in between. In DNA, the CDR3 is TGTGCCAGCAGTTTGGGCAGGGGAGGAGCAACTAATGAAAAACTGTTTTTT. This encodes CASSLGRGGATNEKLFF.

This clonotype was seen repeatedly, ten times or more. The chain is built from TRBV25-1 and TRBJ1-5; perhaps TRBD1 as D (5 bases). The germline gives CDR1 MGHDK, CDR2 SYGVNS. CDR3 length equals 15 residues. V gave up 6 bases and J gave up 6 bases, with 18 bases separating them. The CDR3, as DNA: TGTGCCAGCAGGACCAGGGAGAGGATTGGTCAGCCCCAGCATTTT. Translation: CASRTRERIGQPQHF.

This chain links TRBV30 with TRBJ2-3; weak D call: TRBD2 (6 bases). CDR3 length: 13 residues. V shed 3 bases and J shed 4 bases, with 11 bases lying between them. Germline-derived CDR1 and CDR2 are GTSNPN and SVGIG (reference sequence). Here the CDR3 reads CAWRSGVSDTQYF. Here the CDR3 DNA reads TGTGCCTGGAGGTCGGGAGTGTCAGATACGCAGTATTTT.

This clonotype was observed at least ten times. Written as DNA, the CDR3 is TGTGCCAGCAGGATCTATGAATCGAAGAACTATGGCTACACCTTC. This translates into CASRIYESKNYGYTF. The genes are TRBV6-2 or TRBV6-3 and TRBJ1-2; D ambiguous. Germline-derived CDR1 and CDR2 are MNHEY and SVGEGT. V dropped 6 bases and J dropped 2 bases, with 16 bases sitting between them. CDR3 size: 15 residues.

V and J are TRBV12-3 or TRBV12-4 and TRBJ2-5; tentatively, D is TRBD1 (5 bases). Deletions cut 0 bases from V and 5 bases from J, with 10 bases between. This CDR3 spans 14 amino acids. The CDR3 DNA reads TGTGCCAGCAGTTTAGCGGGGCCACGGGAGACCCAGTACTTC. Translating gives CASSLAGPRETQYF.

At least ten counts were recorded for this clonotype. CDR3 protein: CASSYRGRRTDTQYF. The CDR3 coding sequence is TGTGCCAGCAGTTATAGGGGACGGAGGACAGATACGCAGTATTTT. The V call is TRBV6-2 or TRBV6-3, the J call TRBJ2-3; D is tentatively TRBD1 or TRBD2 (5 bases each). Germline assignment: CDR1 MNHEY and CDR2 SVGEGT. The length of the CDR3 is 15 residues. The germline V and J ends were trimmed by 3 bases and 3 bases, with 13 bases remaining between them.

CDR3: CSARVLAGIYEQYF. The CDR3 DNA is TGCAGTGCTAGAGTACTAGCGGGAATTTACGAGCAGTACTTC. The chain joins TRBV20-1 to TRBJ2-7, with 10 bases lining up with TRBD2. The CDR3 runs 14 residues. CDR1 is DFQATT, CDR2 SNEGSKA, per germline (reference sequence). V lost 1 base, J lost 4 bases, and 4 bases stayed unmatched.

The gene calls are TRBV6-2 or TRBV6-3 and TRBJ2-1; tentative D call: TRBD2 (6 bases). V gave up 5 bases and J gave up 5 bases, with 16 bases separating them. CDR1 MNHEY and CDR2 SVGEGT come from the germline V gene. This CDR3 is built from 15 residues. Here the CDR3 reads CASSPSGLVDNEQFF. CDR3 nucleotide sequence: TGTGCCAGCAGTCCCTCGGGACTTGTAGACAATGAGCAGTTCTTC.

This clonotype was seen ten or more times. The chain combines TRBV5-1 with TRBJ2-2; D is perhaps TRBD1 (6 bases). The CDR3 sequence is 15 residues long. CDR1 and CDR2 (germline): SGHRS, YFSETQ. Trimming removed 8 bases at V and 5 bases at J, with 19 bases between. CDR3 coding DNA: TGCGCCAGTTCATGGGACACGGCTGGTACCGGGGAGCTGTTTTTT. Its translation is CASSWDTAGTGELFF.

This clonotype was seen many times. The chain couples TRBV10-3 to TRBJ1-2, with 7 bases fitting TRBD1. The CDR3 is made up of 14 amino acids. V was clipped by 6 bases and J by 3 bases; unmatched bases: 7. Germline V gives CDR1 ENHRY, CDR2 SYGVKD. The CDR3 nucleotides are TGTGCCATCAGCCGGGACAGCGGAGACTATGGCTACACCTTC. Its protein product is CAISRDSGDYGYTF.